Below, 17 T cell receptor beta chains from the same sample are listed, as sequenced in a study of T cells in women clearing cervical HPV infection. The method was immunoSEQ multiplex PCR; TCRdb's version includes in-frame clones alone and lacks a portion of them. The clone table shows about 46,000 clones, with the ten largest holding 35%. The sequencing input was blood buffy coat. Receptors originate from a woman between 18 and 69 years old with a cervical HPV16 infection that either progressed to CIN3+ or cleared (not recorded which).

Worth noting for this clone: The read ends 3 residues early relative to the CDR3; the germline J gene fills the gap. This chain uses TRBV20-1 with TRBJ2-5, with 8 nucleotides matching TRBD2. Germline V CDR1 and CDR2: DFQATT, SNEGSKA (reference sequence). The CDR3 contains 18 residues. The J segment lost 5 bases and the V segment lost 5 bases, leaving 22 bases of the junction unmatched. The DNA read from the CDR3 is TGCAGTGCTTACCACGCGGGGGGCGCGCGAATCGGGGGGGAGACC. Translation gives CSAYHAGGARIGGET. The complete CDR3 reads CSAYHAGGARIGGETQYF.

Note on this clone: The read gets to within 3 residues of the CDR3 end, and the germline J gene fills in the rest. V usage is TRBV7-9 and J usage is TRBJ2-7; no reliable D call. Germline CDR1 SEHNR, CDR2 FQNEAQ (reference sequence). Trimming stripped 5 bases from V and 3 bases from J, with 14 bases between. The length of the CDR3 is 14 residues. The CDR3 region is CASSPVGTDYEQYF. Partial CDR3 DNA: TGTGCCAGCAGCCCCGTCGGTACTGACTACGAG.

Points on this clone: The CDR3 end is not reached by the read, which stops 3 residues before it; the germline J gene fills it in. The chain carries TRBV20-1 and TRBJ2-3, with D tentatively TRBD2 (5 bases). CDR1 and CDR2 (germline): DFQATT, SNEGSKA (reference sequence). V lost 6 bases and J 6 bases, leaving 19 bases between the germline ends. This CDR3 is built from 14 residues. The CDR3 bases that were read are TGCAGTGCAACCCCTGGACTTCCCGTTGATACG. Encoded protein: CSATPGLPVDT. The whole CDR3 sequence is CSATPGLPVDTQYF.

As concerns this clone: The CDR3 goes on 3 residues after the read ends, and that part is filled in from the germline J gene. The chain recombines TRBV20-1 with TRBJ2-5, with D unclear. Germline assignment: CDR1 DFQATT and CDR2 SNEGSKA (reference sequence). Trimming removed 3 bases at V and 2 bases at J, with 7 bases between. The length of the CDR3 is 12 residues. The CDR3 DNA, read in part, is TGCAGTGCTAGGTCCCGGCAAGAGACC. Translated, it gives CSARSRQET. The full CDR3 is CSARSRQETQYF.

Points on this clone: The sequenced fragment ends 3 residues before the CDR3 boundary, so the rest is inferred from the germline J gene. The chain uses TRBV13 and TRBJ1-2; D ambiguous. Trimming cost V 2 bases and J 2 bases, with 12 bases left between them. The CDR3 has 15 amino acids. Germline V gene lookup returns CDR1 PRHDT and CDR2 FYEKMQ (reference sequence). CDR3 bases read: TGTGCCAGCAGCTTATACGATTCGGTGAACTATGGC. Translation gives CASSLYDSVNYG. The entire CDR3 reads CASSLYDSVNYGYTF.

With respect to this clone: The CDR3 end is not reached by the read, which stops 3 residues before it; the germline J gene fills it in. V gene TRBV18 combines with J gene TRBJ2-1, with TRBD2 matching 9 bases. Germline assignment: CDR1 KGHSH and CDR2 LQKENI. J was trimmed by 4 bases and V by 2 bases; bases with no gene match: 3. The CDR3 spans 15 residues. The sequenced CDR3 bases are TGTGCCAGCTCACCAGGCGGGGGGGGTTACAATGAG. Its translation: CASSPGGGGYNE. The whole CDR3 is CASSPGGGGYNEQFF.

In the case of this clone: The CDR3 goes on 3 residues after the read ends, and that part is filled in from the germline J gene. The genes are TRBV29-1 and TRBJ2-7; 7 nucleotides line up with TRBD1. V was pared by 1 base and J by 1 base, with 4 bases of the junction left unmatched. The CDR3 is 14 amino acids. CDR1 and CDR2 from the germline V gene are SQVTM and ANQGSEA. The CDR3 reads CSVEATGESYEQYF. The sequenced part of the CDR3 DNA is TGCAGCGTTGAAGCCACAGGGGAATCCTACGAG.

The DNA read from the CDR3 is TGCAGTGCTAGAGACCGGCTAGCGGGAGAAGAGACC. Translated, it gives CSARDRLAGEET. Given in full, the CDR3 is CSARDRLAGEETQYF. The gene calls are TRBV20-1 and TRBJ2-5; 10 bases match TRBD2. The read comes to an end 3 residues before the CDR3 does, leaving the germline J gene to fill in the end. After removal of 0 bases from V and 3 bases from J, the junction contained 4 bases not matched to a gene. This CDR3 is 15 amino acids long. The germline CDR1 and CDR2 sequences are DFQATT and SNEGSKA (reference sequence).

As concerns this clone: The missing CDR3 end, 3 residues past where the read stops, is filled in from the germline J gene. This sequence joins TRBV7-8 and TRBJ2-3; 9 bases are a match to TRBD2. Germline assignment: CDR1 SGHVS and CDR2 FQNEAQ. The CDR3 has 14 residues. The junction had 6 bases not matched to a gene; V was cut back by 9 bases and J by 2 bases. The chain's CDR3 is CASQREVNTDTQYF. CDR3 DNA, as far as it was read: TGTGCCAGTCAGCGGGAGGTTAACACAGATACG.

As concerns this clone: One end of the junction varies from germline; a read error may be responsible. The CDR3 is cut off 3 residues early in the read; its end comes from the germline J gene. This rearrangement joins TRBV4-2 to TRBJ2-7; a possible D gene is TRBD2 (6 bases). The CDR3 is made up of 15 amino acids. The germline gives CDR1 LGHNA, CDR2 YNFKEQ. The covered CDR3 bases are TGCGCCAGCAGCCAAGTAATGGACTACTCCTACGAG. It specifies CASSQVMDYSYE. From start to end, the CDR3 is CASSQVMDYSYEQYF.

Comment on this clone: The sequenced fragment ends 3 residues before the CDR3 boundary, so the rest is inferred from the germline J gene. The sample holds other DNA sequences that translate to the same CDR3. The chain uses TRBV2 and TRBJ1-3, with 7 bases aligning to TRBD1. CDR1 is SNHLY and CDR2 is FYNNEI in the germline V gene. The CDR3 has 14 residues. After removal of 3 bases from V and 3 bases from J, the junction contained 2 bases not matched to a gene. Partial CDR3 DNA: TGTGCCAGCAGTGAGGACAGGCTTGGAAACACC. Its translation is CASSEDRLGNT. In full, the CDR3 is CASSEDRLGNTIYF. Using reference TRBV2 and TRBJ1-3 for the parts outside the CDR3, the full variable domain is EPEVTQTPSHQVTQMGQEVILRCVPISNHLYFYWYRQILGQKVEFLVSFYNNEISEKSEIFDDQFSVERPDGSNFTLKIRSTKLEDSAMYFCASSEDRLGNTIYFGEGSWLTVV.

To note about this clone: The CDR3 is cut off 3 residues early in the read; its end comes from the germline J gene. The rearrangement links TRBV2 to TRBJ2-7; no reliable D call. The CDR3 has 14 residues. The V and J ends lost 4 bases and 3 bases respectively, with 13 bases between them. The germline gives CDR1 SNHLY, CDR2 FYNNEI. The sequenced CDR3 bases are TGTGCCAGCAGTGCCCCGGTGTTTCTCTACGAG. As protein: CASSAPVFLYE. The whole CDR3 protein reads CASSAPVFLYEQYF.

The CDR3 loop is CASSLVPERVYEQYF. CDR3 DNA (partial): TGTGCCAGCAGCTTAGTCCCGGAAAGGGTCTACGAG. The genes are TRBV7-8 and TRBJ2-7; D gene uncertain. Read coverage stops 3 residues before the CDR3 terminus; the germline J gene supplies the remainder. The ends were cut back, 1 base at V and 3 bases at J, with 13 bases in the middle. Germline-derived CDR1 and CDR2 are SGHVS and FQNEAQ. This CDR3 has 15 residues.

As regards this clone: Read coverage stops 3 residues before the CDR3 terminus; the germline J gene supplies the remainder. This chain connects TRBV7-2 to TRBJ1-6, with D unclear. The V gene's germline CDR1 is SGHTA and CDR2 FQGNSA. The CDR3 totals 17 residues. V lost 0 bases and J lost 8, with 17 bases in between. CDR3 DNA, as far as it was read: TGTGCCAGCAGCTTAGCGTCGAGGTTTTGGGCCGATTCACCC. Protein: CASSLASRFWADSP. In full, the CDR3 reads CASSLASRFWADSPLHF.

With respect to this clone: The read finishes 3 residues shy of the CDR3 end, and the germline J gene is used to complete it. V is TRBV6-1 and J is TRBJ2-7; TRBD1 or TRBD2 may be the D gene (5 bases each). The ends were cut back, 3 bases at V and 3 bases at J, with 15 bases in the middle. The CDR3 covers 15 residues. Germline V gene sequence: CDR1 MNHNS, CDR2 SASEGT. The CDR3 is CASSDRGVWFYEQYF. The DNA read from the CDR3 is TGTGCCAGCAGTGATCGAGGGGTTTGGTTCTACGAG.

As for this clone: The read terminates 3 residues before the CDR3 end, so the remaining end is supplied by the germline J gene. This chain uses TRBV20-1 with TRBJ2-1; D is possibly TRBD1 (6 bases). Trimming stripped 3 bases from V and 8 bases from J, with 17 bases between. The CDR3 loop spans 14 amino acids. The germline V gene has CDR1 DFQATT and CDR2 SNEGSKA (reference sequence). The part of the CDR3 DNA that was read is TGCAGTGCTAGTTCAGGGGATAGAATAGATGAG. Translated: CSASSGDRIDE. The CDR3, in full, reads CSASSGDRIDEQFF.

Turning to this clone: Read data end 3 residues before the CDR3 end; the end is taken from the germline J gene. The chain employs TRBV6-1 and TRBJ1-5, with D hard to call. CDR3 size: 13 residues. From germline, CDR1 is MNHNS and CDR2 SASEGT. Trimming took 4 bases from V and 7 from J, leaving 11 bases between them. The sequenced CDR3 bases are TGTGCCAGCAGTGTTGCCACGCGGCAGCCC. Translating it yields CASSVATRQP. The CDR3 in full is CASSVATRQPQHF.